The clone carrying this T cell receptor (beta chain) has a handful of counts. Its cognate antigen is unknown. A multiplex PCR was run with 60 Vbeta primers and 13 Jbeta primers. Profiling relied on immunoSEQ multiplex PCR, and the TCRdb table lists in-frame clones only, not all of them. The sample comprises roughly 150,000 clones, over 55% of which are singletons, and over 2% rests with the top ten. This record belongs to a study of cytomegalovirus exposure and HLA in healthy donors. The study, taken as a whole, reports: According to an earlier analysis, most TCR beta V segments yielded productive rearrangements about 90% or about 30% of the time. A later analysis found that most CMV-associated TCR beta chains appeared HLA-restricted. Follow-up analysis later connected one missense variant in DCLRE1C with trimming of TCR beta V- and J-genes. Donor immune exposure was known only as CMV serostatus.

Germline values: CDR1 SGHKS, CDR2 YYEKEE (reference sequence). Trimming shortened V by 1 base and J by 7 bases, and 14 bases separated the two germline ends. CDR3 length: 15 amino acids. This clonotype was sampled from a middle-aged man in good health and CMV-seronegative. The rearrangement uses TRBV5-5 and TRBJ1-4, with D maybe TRBD1 (5 bases). The material sequenced was PBMCs. CDR3 nucleotide sequence: TGTGCCAGCAGCTTGTCTCCGGGGGTCCCTGAAAAACTGTTTTTT. Residues: CASSLSPGVPEKLFF.